The present T cell receptor (beta chain) was sequenced within a study of blood T cell repertoires in COVID-19 (TCRdb year 2020). The study in broad terms: Samples from collaborators originated in the United States, Italy and Spain and spanned both the acute and convalescent phases of COVID-19. The material from the prospective study consisted of cDNA or gDNA derived from T cells, B-cell-depleted T cells, or PBMCs. The dataset comprised deeply sampled blood TCRbeta repertoires from subjects exposed to, actively infected with, or recovered from COVID-19. A freely available public database, intended as a resource for researchers studying the immune response to SARS-CoV-2, is where the repertoires were released. The samples were drawn from the first 160 participants of the ongoing ImmuneRACE study and from more than 1,000 subjects provided by 6 global collaborators. A de-identified subject ID, COVID-19 status, age in years and sex were almost always included in the sample metadata. Where available, HLA class I and class II types were obtained from metadata supplied by the sample provider rather than from assay-based typing.

Its CDR3 holds 15 amino acids, cysteine through phenylalanine. Only the CDR3 DNA is retained, 45 bases long and in frame from the first base. Compared with germline, V lacks 4 bases and J lacks 2 bases; bases without a gene match: 6. CDR1 and CDR2 (SGDLS, YYNGEE) derive from the germline V gene. Of note for this clone: The antigen this receptor binds is unknown. There are no base qualities to consult, and no much larger clone falls within one base.

Enrolling through a virtual design, the prospective study's participants ranged in age from roughly 18 to 89 years and lived across 20 to 30 United States geographic areas. Cohort assignment in the prospective study relied on participant-reported clinical history from a screening survey and a study questionnaire. Recovered participants in ImmuneRACE Cohort 3 were defined by two consecutive negative NP/OP PCR tests, clearance by a healthcare professional, or resolution of symptoms. In the prospective study, whole blood, serum and a nasopharyngeal or oropharyngeal swab were collected from each participant by mobile phlebotomists. Participants in the prospective study had the option to provide additional blood draws and questionnaires over a roughly 2-month period. Before DNA extraction, prospective study blood samples were shipped either frozen or at room temperature. Study-level results and caveats: The quantity of clinical and demographic metadata differed by source and by participant and was supplied without curation.

The immunoSEQ Assay, a bias-controlled multiplex PCR, was used to amplify TCRbeta CDR3 regions from genomic DNA. The study's processing was this. Within the assay, amplification of reference gene primers was used to estimate how many nucleated cells each sample contained. Sequence reads were collapsed and filtered to measure the absolute abundance of every unique TCRbeta CDR3 rearrangement. For each sample, productive Simpson clonality was calculated as the square root of Simpson's diversity index across productive rearrangements. Held by TCRdb, this immuneACCESS table contains in-frame sequences only and omits some clones. Under half of the omission traces to an unresolved V gene where checked; the cause of the rest is unknown. V and J calls and clone size are those listed in that table; D and trimming were worked out from the DNA. Here the sample has 350,000 to 450,000 clones; just under 90% occur a single time. 1.5% to 2% of the sample is held by the ten biggest clonotypes.

This TCR came from a woman in her thirties who had recovered from COVID-19. The V and J segments used are TRBV9 and TRBJ2-7; 10 bases in between match TRBD1. The sequenced material came from PBMCs or T cells enriched from blood (not recorded which). Here is the DNA: TGTGCCAGCAGCCCGAGACAGGGGGCAGCCTACGAGCAGTACTTC. It is translated as CASSPRQGAAYEQYF.